This T cell receptor (beta chain) appears in the sequencing data of a study of T-cell memory formation after mild COVID-19. Whole-study findings and limits: Later expanders leaned CD4+, whereas clones that contracted between day 15 and 85 were balanced CD4/CD8.

This clonotype was counted between two and nine times. Its antigen is unknown. TCRdb fed the 5' RACE reads into MiXCR, producing one record per CDR3 protein. In the table there are 380,000 or so distinct CDR3 sequences, approximately 15% of which are singletons. The V gene lost 8 bases and the J gene lost 8 bases, with 18 bases spanning the gap. The length of the CDR3 is 14 residues. Germline-derived CDR1 and CDR2 are MNHNY and SVGAGI (reference sequence). Sample: PBMCs or a T cell subset sorted from them (not recorded which). The receptor was isolated from a man between 18 and 29 years old who had mild COVID-19 (a few samples of this study predate the infection). Cell type and time point are not known. V usage is TRBV6-6 and J usage is TRBJ1-4, with D unclear. The CDR3 reads CASVSTDKEEKLFF. The CDR3 DNA reads as TGTGCCAGCGTGAGCACAGACAAAGAGGAAAAACTGTTTTTT.